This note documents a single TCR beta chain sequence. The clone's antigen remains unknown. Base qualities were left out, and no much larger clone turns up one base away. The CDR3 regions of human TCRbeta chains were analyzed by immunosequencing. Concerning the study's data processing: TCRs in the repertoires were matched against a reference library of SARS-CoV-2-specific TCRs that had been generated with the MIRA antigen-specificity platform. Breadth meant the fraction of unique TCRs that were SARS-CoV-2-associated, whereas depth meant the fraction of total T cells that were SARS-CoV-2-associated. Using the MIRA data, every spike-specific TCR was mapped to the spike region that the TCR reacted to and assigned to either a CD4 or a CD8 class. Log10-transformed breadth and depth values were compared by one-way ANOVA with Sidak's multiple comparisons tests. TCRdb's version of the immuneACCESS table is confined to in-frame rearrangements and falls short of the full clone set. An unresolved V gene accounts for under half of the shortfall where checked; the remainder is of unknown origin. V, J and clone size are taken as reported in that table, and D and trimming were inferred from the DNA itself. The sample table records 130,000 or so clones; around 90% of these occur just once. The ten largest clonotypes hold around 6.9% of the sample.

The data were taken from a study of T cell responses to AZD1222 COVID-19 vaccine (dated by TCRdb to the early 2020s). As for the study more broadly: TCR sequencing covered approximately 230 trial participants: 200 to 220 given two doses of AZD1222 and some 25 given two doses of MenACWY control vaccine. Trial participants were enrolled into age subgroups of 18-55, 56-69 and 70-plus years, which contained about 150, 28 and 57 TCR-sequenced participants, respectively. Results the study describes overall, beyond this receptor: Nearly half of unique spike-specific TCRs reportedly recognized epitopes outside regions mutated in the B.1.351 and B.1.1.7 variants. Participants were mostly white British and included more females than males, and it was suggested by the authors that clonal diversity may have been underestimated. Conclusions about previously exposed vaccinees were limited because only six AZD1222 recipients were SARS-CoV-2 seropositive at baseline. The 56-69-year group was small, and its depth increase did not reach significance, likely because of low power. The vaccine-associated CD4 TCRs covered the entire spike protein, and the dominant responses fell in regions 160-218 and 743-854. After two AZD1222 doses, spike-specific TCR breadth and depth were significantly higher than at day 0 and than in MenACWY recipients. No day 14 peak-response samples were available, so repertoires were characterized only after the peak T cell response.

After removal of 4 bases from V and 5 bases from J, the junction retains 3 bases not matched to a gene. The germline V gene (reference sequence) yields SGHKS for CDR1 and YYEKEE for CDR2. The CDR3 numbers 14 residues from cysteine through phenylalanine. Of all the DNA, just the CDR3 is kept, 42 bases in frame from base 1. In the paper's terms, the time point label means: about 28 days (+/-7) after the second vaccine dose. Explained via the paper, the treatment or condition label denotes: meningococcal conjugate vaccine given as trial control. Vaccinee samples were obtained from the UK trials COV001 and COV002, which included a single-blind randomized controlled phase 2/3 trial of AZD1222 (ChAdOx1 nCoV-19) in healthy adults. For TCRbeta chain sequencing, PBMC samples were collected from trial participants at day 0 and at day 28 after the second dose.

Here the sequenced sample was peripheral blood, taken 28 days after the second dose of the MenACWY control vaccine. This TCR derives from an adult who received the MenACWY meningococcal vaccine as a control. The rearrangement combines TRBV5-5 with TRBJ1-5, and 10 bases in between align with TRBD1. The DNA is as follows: TGTGCCAGCAGCCAAGGGACAGGGGATCAGCCCCAGCATTTT. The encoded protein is CASSQGTGDQPQHF. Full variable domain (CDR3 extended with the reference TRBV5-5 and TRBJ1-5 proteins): DAGVTQSPTHLIKTRGQQVTLRCSPISGHKSVSWYQQVLGQGPQFIFQYYEKEERGRGNFPDRFSARQFPNYSSELNVNALLLGDSALYLCASSQGTGDQPQHFGDGTRLSIL.